Following are 24 T cell receptor beta chains from one sample sequenced in a study of metastatic and nonmetastatic thyroid tumors. Thyroid surgery took place with no prior treatment in any patient. TCRdb reprocessed the PCR reads via MiXCR. The sample has roughly 20,000 clones, about 28% seen once. Sequencing used tumor tissue. Every receptor here comes from a male donor with papillary thyroid cancer or a benign thyroid nodule (not recorded which). Some clones in this sample may be carry-over from other donors' samples.

This clone showed up just once. The rearrangement joins TRBV11-2 to TRBJ2-7, with TRBD1 matching 7 bases. This CDR3 has 16 residues. J lost 4 bases, V lost 1 base, and 10 bases had no gene match. Germline V gene sequence: CDR1 SGHAT, CDR2 FQNNGV. DNA of the CDR3: TGTGCCAGCAGCTTAGGACCGACAGGGCGCGGTTACGAGCAGTACTTC. Amino acids: CASSLGPTGRGYEQYF.

In its sample, this clone was seen many times. Other DNA sequences in the sample encode the same CDR3. The chain carries TRBV7-9 and TRBJ2-1, with 7 positions matching TRBD1. Germline V gene sequence: CDR1 SEHNR, CDR2 FQNEAQ (reference sequence). Trimming removed 4 bases from V and 5 bases from J; junction bases left unmatched: 11. The CDR3 totals 16 residues. The CDR3 coding sequence is TGTGCCAGCAGCTCCAGAGGGGGCTCCTTGGACAATGAGCAGTTCTTC. This sequence encodes CASSSRGGSLDNEQFF.

The chain carries TRBV6-4 and TRBJ1-1; TRBD1 matches 11 bases. Germline trimming cut 2 bases from V and 6 bases from J; bases unmatched to any gene: 5. Germline V gene sequence: CDR1 MRHNA, CDR2 SNTAGT. This CDR3 spans 15 amino acids. The CDR3: CASSDGTGGFSEAFF. Written as DNA, the CDR3 is TGTGCCAGCAGTGACGGGACAGGGGGGTTCTCTGAAGCTTTCTTT.

This clone was detected many times. The chain combines TRBV28 with TRBJ2-1, with 7 bases lining up with TRBD2. Trimming at V came to 6 bases and at J to 6 bases, leaving 11 bases not matched to a gene. CDR1 is MDHEN and CDR2 is SYDVKM in the germline V gene. There are 15 residues in the CDR3. The CDR3 loop is CASRRNAGAGNEQFF. CDR3 nucleotide sequence: TGTGCCAGCAGACGGAACGCGGGAGCTGGCAATGAGCAGTTCTTC. Filled out from reference TRBV28 and TRBJ2-1, the complete variable domain reads DVKVTQSSRYLVKRTGEKVFLECVQDMDHENMFWYRQDPGLGLRLIYFSYDVKMKEKGDIPEGYSVSREKKERFSLILESASTNQTSMYLCASRRNAGAGNEQFFGPGTRLTVL.

This clone was counted only a few times. The chain has TRBV6-1 and TRBJ1-2; the match to TRBD1 covers 7 bases. The germline gives CDR1 MNHNS, CDR2 SASEGT. The CDR3 has 15 amino acids. V lost 2 bases and J lost 4; bases outside the gene matches: 7. CDR3 region: CASSESPGQSYGYTF. The CDR3 DNA is TGTGCCAGCAGTGAAAGCCCGGGACAGTCCTATGGCTACACCTTC.

The rearrangement joins TRBV11-2 to TRBJ2-3; TRBD2 matches at 14 bases. Trimming cost V 4 bases and J 6 bases; bases outside gene matches: 6. CDR3 size: 16 residues. Germline assignment: CDR1 SGHAT and CDR2 FQNNGV. CDR3 amino acids: CASSSRTSGGFDTQYF. The CDR3 DNA follows: TGTGCCAGCAGCTCCCGGACTAGCGGGGGGTTCGATACGCAGTATTTT. Full variable domain (remainder filled in from reference TRBV11-2 and TRBJ2-3): EAGVAQSPRYKIIEKRQSVAFWCNPISGHATLYWYQQILGQGPKLLIQFQNNGVVDDSQLPKDRFSAERLKGVDSTLKIQPAKLEDSAVYLCASSSRTSGGFDTQYFGPGTRLTVL.

The chain employs TRBV28 and TRBJ1-2; TRBD1 is a possible D gene (6 bases). Per germline, CDR1 MDHEN and CDR2 SYDVKM. This CDR3 is built from 15 residues. Trimming pared 3 bases from V and 2 bases from J, leaving 13 bases between. The CDR3 reads CASSLGGTINYGYTF. CDR3 sequence (DNA): TGTGCCAGCAGTTTGGGAGGGACAATAAACTATGGCTACACCTTC.

This clone occurred many times. The rearrangement joins TRBV7-6 to TRBJ1-4; D unclear. Germline assignment: CDR1 SGHVS and CDR2 FNYEAQ. CDR3 length equals 13 residues. Trimming pared 1 base from V and 8 bases from J, leaving 8 bases between. CDR3 loop: CASSLGFGEKLFF. The CDR3 DNA is TGTGCCAGCAGCTTAGGATTCGGGGAAAAACTGTTTTTT.

The chain carries TRBV10-1 and TRBJ2-5, with no clear D. Looked up from germline, CDR1 is WNHNN and CDR2 is SYGVQD (reference sequence). The CDR3 covers 13 residues. Trimming cost V 5 bases and J 1 base, with 8 bases left between them. Written as DNA, the CDR3 is TGCGCCAGCAGTCCACGATTCCAAGAGACCCAGTACTTC. It is translated as CASSPRFQETQYF.

This clone was counted a few times. Relative to the germline gene, one junction end is altered; a read error may explain this. The chain is built from TRBV20-1 and TRBJ2-7; TRBD2 aligns across 12 bases. CDR3 length equals 19 residues. CDR1 is DFQATT and CDR2 is SNEGSKA in the germline V gene (reference sequence). The DNA for the CDR3 is TGCAGTGCTGACCCCCTACTTGGCAGGGGGCGACTAGCGGGGGACGATCAGTACTTC. This codes for CSADPLLGRGRLAGDDQYF.

This sequence joins TRBV4-1 and TRBJ2-3; TRBD2 matches at 10 bases. CDR3 length: 16 residues. In germline, CDR1 is MGHRA, CDR2 YSYEKL. V lost 4 bases to trimming and J lost 1 base; unmatched junction nucleotides: 5. The CDR3 region has the DNA TGCGCCAGCAGCCTACTCCTAGCGGGAGGCACAGATACGCAGTATTTT. It yields the protein CASSLLLAGGTDTQYF.

This clone was counted at least ten times. V usage is TRBV29-1 and J usage is TRBJ2-7; possible D gene TRBD2, 6 bases. The length of the CDR3 is 12 residues. Trimming pared 3 bases from V and 1 base from J, leaving 7 bases between. Germline CDR1 and CDR2: SQVTM and ANQGSEA. CDR3 coding DNA: TGCAGCGTTGAGGAGGGGTCCTACGAGCAGTACTTC. This gives the protein CSVEEGSYEQYF.

This chain links TRBV29-1 with TRBJ2-2; D not resolved. The length of the CDR3 is 14 residues. Between the trimmed V and J ends, which lost 5 bases and 1 base, there was a span of 11 bases. Germline V gene lookup returns CDR1 SQVTM and CDR2 ANQGSEA. As DNA, the CDR3 is TGCAGCGTTACCGCGACCGTGAACACCGGGGAGCTGTTTTTT. Its translation is CSVTATVNTGELFF.

This clone was counted ten times or more. A much larger clone lies a single base off, so this may be a read error. Other nucleotide sequences from this sample produce the same CDR3. The gene calls are TRBV27 and TRBJ1-2; D is uncertain. Germline V gene data show CDR1 as MNHEY and CDR2 as SMNVEV (reference sequence). This CDR3 is built from 16 residues. CDR3 DNA: TGTGCCAGCAGTCTAATTGGCTCCGGGCAATCGGAAGGCTATACCTTC. Its translation: CASSLIGSGQSEGYTF.

Details on this clone: The CDR3 carries no conserved terminal phenylalanine or tryptophan, so it likely arises from a read error. V is TRBV27 and J is TRBJ2-1, with a possible D match to TRBD2 (5 bases). V was trimmed by 6 bases and J by 0 bases, leaving 12 bases between them. Germline lookup yields CDR1 MNHEY and CDR2 SMNVEV (reference sequence). The CDR3 length is 15 residues. The CDR3 DNA follows: TGTGCCAGCAGAGAAGCGGTGTTCTCCTACAATGAGCAGTTCTTA. Protein: CASREAVFSYNEQFL.

J is TRBJ2-7 and V is TRBV30; D may be TRBD1 (6 bases). Trimming pared 2 bases from V and 0 bases from J, leaving 11 bases between. The CDR3 runs to 14 residues. The germline gives CDR1 GTSNPN, CDR2 SVGIG (reference sequence). CDR3 residues: CAWSPGAGSYEQYF. The CDR3 DNA reads as TGTGCCTGGAGTCCAGGGGCCGGCTCCTACGAGCAGTACTTC.

The J gene is TRBJ1-1, the V gene TRBV27; TRBD1 might be the D (5 bases). Germline CDR1 reads MNHEY; CDR2 reads SMNVEV (reference sequence). This CDR3 comprises 16 residues. V was pared by 7 bases and J by 5 bases, with 23 bases between. CDR3 loop: CASTSIAGTLDTEAFF. The CDR3, as DNA: TGTGCCAGCACTTCAATTGCCGGGACGCTGGATACTGAAGCTTTCTTT.

The V gene is TRBV18, the J gene TRBJ1-1, with 8 bases lining up with TRBD1. Germline V gives CDR1 KGHSH, CDR2 LQKENI. After removal of 1 base from V and 7 bases from J, the junction contained 5 bases not matched to a gene. The CDR3 consists of 14 residues. CDR3 region: CASSPLPQGVEAFF. The CDR3 DNA sequence: TGTGCCAGCTCACCACTGCCACAGGGGGTTGAAGCTTTCTTT.

The chain joins TRBV2 to TRBJ2-4, with D unresolved. V lost 1 base and J 0 bases, leaving 7 bases between the germline ends. Germline CDR1 and CDR2: SNHLY and FYNNEI. The length of the CDR3 is 15 residues. The CDR3 loop is CASSEDTGAKNIQYF. CDR3 sequence (DNA): TGTGCCAGCAGTGAAGATACGGGAGCCAAAAACATTCAGTACTTC.

V and J are TRBV28 and TRBJ1-2; a weak D match, TRBD1 (6 bases). CDR1 is MDHEN and CDR2 is SYDVKM in the germline V gene. The CDR3 loop spans 14 amino acids. Between the trimmed V and J ends, which lost 1 base and 7 bases, there was a span of 13 bases. The DNA for the CDR3 is TGTGCCAGCAGTTTATCCGGGGGGCGATTTGGCTACACCTTC. It codes for CASSLSGGRFGYTF.

The rearrangement uses TRBV20-1 and TRBJ2-7; TRBD2 matches at 9 bases. There are 15 residues in the CDR3. Looked up from germline, CDR1 is DFQATT and CDR2 is SNEGSKA (reference sequence). V trimming: 3 bases; J trimming: 0 bases; junction bases outside the gene matches: 6. For the CDR3, the DNA is TGCAGTGCTAGGCCCACTAGCGGGTACTCCTACGAGCAGTACTTC. The encoded protein is CSARPTSGYSYEQYF.

This clone was seen only a few times. The chain combines TRBV5-4 with TRBJ2-2; TRBD1 aligns across 8 bases. J gave up 2 bases and V 2 bases, and 5 bases lay outside the gene matches. The length of the CDR3 is 16 residues. Germline loops: CDR1 SGHNT, CDR2 YYREEE (reference sequence). CDR3 nucleotides: TGTGCCAGCAGCTTCGACAGGGGAGGAAACACCGGGGAGCTGTTTTTT. This sequence encodes CASSFDRGGNTGELFF. The whole variable domain, filled in from reference TRBV5-4 and TRBJ2-2, reads ETGVTQSPTHLIKTRGQQVTLRCSSQSGHNTVSWYQQALGQGPQFIFQYYREEENGRGNFPPRFSGLQFPNYSSELNVNALELDDSALYLCASSFDRGGNTGELFFGEGSRLTVL.

This clone was seen more than once but under ten times. V is TRBV20-1 and J is TRBJ2-7; tentatively, D is TRBD1 (5 bases). CDR1 is DFQATT, CDR2 SNEGSKA, per germline (reference sequence). Trimming removed 3 bases at V and 0 bases at J, with 9 bases between. The CDR3 loop spans 13 amino acids. This CDR3 is CSARVQDSYEQYF. CDR3 in DNA: TGCAGTGCTAGGGTACAGGACTCCTACGAGCAGTACTTC.

CDR3 sequence: CASSQDRQDTQYF. DNA for the CDR3: TGTGCCAGCAGCCAAGATCGGCAGGATACGCAGTATTTT. The chain uses TRBV4-2 and TRBJ2-3; D ambiguous. The CDR3 extends over 13 amino acids. Looked up from germline, CDR1 is LGHNA and CDR2 is YNFKEQ. V was shortened by 0 bases and J by 6 bases, with 7 bases between the two germline ends.